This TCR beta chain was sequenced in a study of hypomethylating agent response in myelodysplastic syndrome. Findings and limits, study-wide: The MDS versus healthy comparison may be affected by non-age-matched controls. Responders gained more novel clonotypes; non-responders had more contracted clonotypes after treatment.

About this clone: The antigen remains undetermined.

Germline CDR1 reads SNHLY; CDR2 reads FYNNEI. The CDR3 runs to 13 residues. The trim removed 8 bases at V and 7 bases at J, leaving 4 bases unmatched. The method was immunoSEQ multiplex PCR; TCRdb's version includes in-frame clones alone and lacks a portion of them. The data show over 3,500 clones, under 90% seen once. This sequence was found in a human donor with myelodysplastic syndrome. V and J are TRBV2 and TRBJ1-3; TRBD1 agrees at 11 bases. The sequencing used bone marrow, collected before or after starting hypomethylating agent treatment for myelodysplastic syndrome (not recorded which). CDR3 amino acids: CASGWTGGNTIYF. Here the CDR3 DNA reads TGTGCCAGCGGTTGGACAGGGGGCAACACCATATATTTT.